This T cell receptor beta chain is drawn from a study of memory CD8 T cells in hepatitis C reinfection. As for the study in general: A couple of donors resolved primary infection, then developed chronic reinfection. HCV reinfection: RNA-positive following two negative tests at least 60 days apart.

As for time point: late/post reinfection, 12 to 24 weeks after detection. TCR sequencing was done directly ex vivo on sorted cells, without expansion in vitro. The Montreal HEPCO cohort supplied donors who inject drugs. A couple of donors provided sorted CD3+ CD8+ CD45RO- naive CD8 T cells at all three reinfection time points. The V gene's germline CDR1 is GTSNPN and CDR2 SVGIG (reference sequence). This CDR3 is 14 amino acids long. Trimming removed 5 bases at V and 4 bases at J, with 12 bases between. Sequenced by immunoSEQ multiplex PCR; TCRdb stores in-frame clones only, minus some. The table has about 46,000 clones, approximately 92% seen once; the top ten hold around 0.78%.

Sequenced sample: naive CD8+ T cells sorted from blood. This sequence originates from a man in his late teens or twenties with hepatitis C virus infection. V is TRBV30 and J is TRBJ2-6; a weak D match, TRBD2 (6 bases). CDR3 sequence reads: CAWGSGRGANVLTF. For the CDR3, the DNA is TGTGCCTGGGGCTCAGGGAGGGGGGCCAACGTCCTGACTTTC. The whole variable domain, filled in from reference TRBV30 and TRBJ2-6, reads SQTIHQWPATLVQPVGSPLSLECTVEGTSNPNLYWYRQAAGRGLQLLFYSVGIGQISSEVPQNLSASRPQDRQFILSSKKLLLSDSGFYLCAWGSGRGANVLTFGAGSRLTVL.